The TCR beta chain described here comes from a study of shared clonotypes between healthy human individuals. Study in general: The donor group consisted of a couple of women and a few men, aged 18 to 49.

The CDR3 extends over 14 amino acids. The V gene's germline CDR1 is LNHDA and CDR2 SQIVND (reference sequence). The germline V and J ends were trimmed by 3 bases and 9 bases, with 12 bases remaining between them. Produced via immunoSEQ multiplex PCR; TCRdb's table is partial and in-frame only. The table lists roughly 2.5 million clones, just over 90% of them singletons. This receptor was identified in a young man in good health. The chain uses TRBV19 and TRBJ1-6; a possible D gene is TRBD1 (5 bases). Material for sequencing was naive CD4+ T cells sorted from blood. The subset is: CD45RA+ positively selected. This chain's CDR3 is CASSMGTTVSPLHF. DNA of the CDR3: TGTGCCAGTAGTATGGGGACGACGGTTTCACCCCTCCACTTT.